This entry describes one TCR beta chain. What it binds is unknown. The V gene's germline CDR1 is SQVTM and CDR2 ANQGSEA. This CDR3 has 13 residues. J was trimmed by 5 bases and V by 7 bases; bases with no gene match: 6. Unique molecular identifiers were incorporated when the TCRbeta library was constructed. TCRdb re-analysed the PCR reads in MiXCR, keeping a single row per CDR3 protein. This sample carries 700,000 to 950,000 distinct CDR3 sequences, roughly 15% of them seen once, and the ten largest clones take approximately 5%. This specimen belongs to a study of T-cell reconstitution after alpha-beta-depleted transplantation in children. Study-wide points: TCRbeta diversity was high at day 60 in some patients (a result of surviving recipient T cells and thymic progenitors). T-cell counts and diversity at one year following transplant were attributed mainly to newly produced T cells. In patients about two months after transplant, alpha-beta T cells reportedly arose from several hundred expanded graft clones.

Source: PBMCs, mostly from graft donor cells, taken 360 days after TCRalphabeta/CD19-depleted stem cell transplant. This sequence originates from a male patient younger than 18 who had a stem cell transplant for acute lymphoblastic leukemia, so the T cells may come from the graft donor. The V and J genes are TRBV29-1 and TRBJ1-1; 11 bases agree with TRBD1. Here the CDR3 reads CSAWDRGSTEAFF. In DNA, the CDR3 is TGCAGCGCTTGGGACAGGGGGAGTACTGAAGCTTTCTTT.